This is a list of T cell receptor beta chains from one sample in a study of chemoradiotherapy in HPV16-positive cancers. TCRdb's table, derived via immunoSEQ multiplex PCR, lists solely in-frame clones and lacks some. The profile shows about 25,000 clones, less than 95% of them singletons. The sample was taken from a patient who underwent chemoradiotherapy. These receptors all come from a human donor with HPV-associated anogenital cancer. The CDR3 runs from the conserved cysteine through the conserved F or W. D genes are given only for firm matches. Size is omitted from some rows. Given values are once, few, many or a class for expanded clones.

j_call | v_call | clone_size | d_call | cdr3_aa | cdr3_nt
TRBJ2-5 | TRBV6-6 | NA | NA | CASSQQETQYF | TGTGCCAGCAGTCAACAAGAGACCCAGTACTTC
TRBJ1-2 | TRBV2 | NA | NA | CASSQENYGYTF | TGTGCCAGCAGTCAGGAGAACTATGGCTACACCTTC
TRBJ1-5 | TRBV2 | NA | TRBD1 | CASSGQGGSNQPQHF | TGTGCCAGCAGCGGACAGGGGGGCAGCAATCAGCCCCAGCATTTT
TRBJ1-2 | TRBV7-7 | NA | TRBD1 | CASSWPGQGAESYGYTF | TGTGCCAGCAGCTGGCCGGGACAGGGGGCGGAAAGCTATGGCTACACCTTC
TRBJ1-2 | TRBV21-1 | NA | NA | CASSTRDRGFNYGYTF | TGTGCCAGCAGCACCCGGGACAGGGGTTTCAACTATGGCTACACCTTC
TRBJ2-2 | TRBV2 | NA | NA | CASSDGLVLYTGELFF | TGTGCCAGCAGTGATGGGCTAGTCCTTTATACCGGGGAGCTGTTTTTT
TRBJ2-1 | TRBV9 | NA | NA | CASSVAGATREQFF | TGTGCCAGCAGCGTAGCCGGGGCAACCAGGGAGCAGTTCTTC
TRBJ2-7 | TRBV7-9 | NA | TRBD1 | CASSAQQGAWEQYF | TGTGCCAGCAGCGCCCAACAGGGGGCGTGGGAGCAGTACTTC
TRBJ1-5 | TRBV4-3 | once | NA | CASSQDSHQPQHF | TGCGCCAGCAGCCAAGACAGTCATCAGCCCCAGCATTTT
TRBJ1-6 | TRBV6-5 | NA | TRBD1 | CASSPQGQINSPLHF | TGTGCCAGCAGTCCACAGGGACAGATCAATTCACCCCTCCACTTT
TRBJ1-3 | TRBV19 | NA | NA | CASSIMRGPGNTIYF | TGTGCCAGTAGTATAATGCGAGGCCCTGGAAACACCATATATTTT
TRBJ1-2 | TRBV6-1 | NA | NA | CAGATGSSYGYTF | TGTGCCGGTGCAACAGGTTCTTCATATGGCTACACCTTC
TRBJ1-3 | TRBV7-6 | NA | NA | CASSLGEGTSGNTIYF | TGTGCCAGCAGCTTAGGTGAGGGGACGAGTGGAAACACCATATATTTT
TRBJ1-5 | TRBV5-1 | NA | NA | CASSLGGERNQPQHF | TGCGCCAGCAGCTTGGGTGGAGAGCGCAATCAGCCCCAGCATTTT
TRBJ2-4 | TRBV11-2 | NA | NA | CASSHRVLAKNIQYF | TGTGCCAGCAGCCACCGCGTATTAGCCAAAAACATTCAGTACTTC
TRBJ1-1 | TRBV7-8 | NA | TRBD1 | CASSPQGVRGTEAFF | TGTGCCAGCAGCCCCCAGGGGGTCCGTGGCACTGAAGCTTTCTTT
TRBJ1-3 | TRBV7-9 | NA | NA | CASSLGGSAGNTIYF | TGTGCCAGCAGCTTAGGGGGATCGGCTGGAAACACCATATATTTT
TRBJ1-2 | TRBV6-5 | NA | TRBD1 | CASSPRTGNYGYTF | TGTGCCAGCAGTCCTAGGACAGGGAACTATGGCTACACCTTC
TRBJ1-2 | TRBV15 | NA | TRBD1 | CATRQGMDGDYGYTF | TGTGCCACCCGACAGGGAATGGACGGGGACTATGGCTACACCTTC
TRBJ1-2 | TRBV27 | NA | TRBD1 | CASSLSPGQNYGYTF | TGTGCCAGCAGTTTATCGCCGGGACAGAACTATGGCTACACCTTC
TRBJ2-3 | TRBV9 | NA | NA | CASSGTSSDTQYF | TGTGCCAGCAGCGGAACCTCGTCCGATACGCAGTATTTT
TRBJ1-3 | TRBV30 | once | NA | CAWSVTGGNTIYF | TGTGCCTGGAGTGTAACAGGGGGAAACACCATATATTTT
TRBJ1-1 | TRBV5-1 | NA | NA | CASSVYENTEAFF | TGCGCCAGCAGCGTTTATGAGAACACTGAAGCTTTCTTT